Each of the 29 T cell receptor beta chains below was sequenced from the same sample in a study of cytotoxic CD8 clonotypes in ibrutinib-treated CLL. Sequencing used immunoSEQ multiplex PCR; TCRdb keeps in-frame clones, though not all of them. This table holds 12,000 to 15,000 clones, under 65% found once. The source was PBMCs, collected at an approximately 22-month disease-progression time point, from a patient treated with ibrutinib. The receptors shown here come from a human donor with chronic lymphocytic leukemia.

The rearrangement joins TRBV7-8 to TRBJ2-6; D call uncertain. The V gene's germline CDR1 is SGHVS and CDR2 FQNEAQ. The length of the CDR3 is 16 residues. V was trimmed by 4 bases and J by 2 bases, leaving 12 bases between them. The CDR3, as DNA: TGTGCCAGCAGCTCTCCTGCAGGCGCTGGGGCCAACGTCCTGACTTTC. This sequence encodes CASSSPAGAGANVLTF.

The chain uses TRBV13 and TRBJ2-7; weak D call: TRBD1 (5 bases). V was trimmed by 5 bases and J by 1 base, leaving 15 bases between them. CDR1 is PRHDT and CDR2 is FYEKMQ in the germline V gene (reference sequence). The CDR3 covers 15 residues. The CDR3 sequence is CASSPPTGPSYEQYF. Here the CDR3 DNA reads TGTGCCAGCAGCCCCCCCACAGGACCATCCTACGAGCAGTACTTC.

This clone qualifies as medium-sized (0.01 to 0.1%). The rearrangement uses TRBV12-5 and TRBJ1-2, with D possibly TRBD1 on 5 matching bases. CDR3 size: 13 residues. Germline V gene sequence: CDR1 LGHNT, CDR2 FRNRAP. Trimming stripped 6 bases from V and 8 bases from J, with 16 bases between. The CDR3 bases are TGTGCTAGTGGGGAAGGGTTAGGGGAAGGCTACACCTTC. As protein: CASGEGLGEGYTF.

Worth noting for this clone: Because the CDR3's place on the DNA is in doubt, the DNA is left out and the CDR3 is given as listed by TCRdb. The CDR3 sequence: CASSIPRDRVSGPGETQYF. V is TRBV21-1 and J is TRBJ2-5; the table's D call of TRBD1 was not tested on the DNA. TRBV21-1 corresponds to a pseudogene. The CDR3 totals 19 residues, both ends included.

V is TRBV5-1 and J is TRBJ2-7, with D perhaps matching TRBD1 (6 bases). Trimming pared 0 bases from V and 2 bases from J, leaving 18 bases between. The germline V gene has CDR1 SGHRS and CDR2 YFSETQ. The CDR3 length is 17 residues. CDR3 nucleotide sequence: TGCGCCAGCAGCTTGGCCCCGACGGACAGTTATACCTACGAGCAGTACTTC. It codes for CASSLAPTDSYTYEQYF.

The chain carries TRBV7-6 and TRBJ2-1, with D perhaps matching TRBD1 (6 bases). With 1 base removed from V and 1 base from J, the gap between germline ends came to 8 bases. The germline gives CDR1 SGHVS, CDR2 FNYEAQ. There are 15 residues in the CDR3. CDR3 in DNA: TGTGCCAGCAGCTTAGATCAGGGGTCCTACAATGAGCAGTTCTTC. Translated: CASSLDQGSYNEQFF.

The chain carries TRBV30 and TRBJ1-5; D is unresolved. CDR1 is GTSNPN, CDR2 SVGIG, per germline (reference sequence). With 2 bases removed from V and 3 bases from J, the gap between germline ends came to 8 bases. The CDR3 runs 13 residues. The CDR3 loop is CAWSLRINQPQHF. For the CDR3, the DNA is TGTGCCTGGAGTCTCAGGATCAATCAGCCCCAGCATTTT.

This clone has a handful of counts. V usage is TRBV4-1 and J usage is TRBJ2-7; D gene uncertain. The CDR3 contains 12 residues. The germline CDR1 and CDR2 sequences are MGHRA and YSYEKL. V gave up 3 bases and J gave up 5 bases, with 8 bases separating them. In DNA form, the CDR3 reads TGCGCCAGCAGCCACGATACCAACGAGCAGTACTTC. Its protein is CASSHDTNEQYF.

This clone was detected a few times. The V call is TRBV6-1, the J call TRBJ2-7; possible D gene TRBD1, 6 bases. This CDR3 is built from 11 residues. V was trimmed by 7 bases and J by 4 bases, leaving 8 bases between them. Germline loops: CDR1 MNHNS, CDR2 SASEGT. CDR3 region: CASTGVYEQYF. The CDR3 DNA reads TGTGCCAGCACAGGGGTATACGAGCAGTACTTC.

V usage is TRBV29-1 and J usage is TRBJ1-2; D gene unclear. Trimming took 7 bases from V and 2 from J, leaving 14 bases between them. Germline assignment: CDR1 SQVTM and CDR2 ANQGSEA. The CDR3 contains 13 residues. The CDR3 region is CSAHGGENYGYTF. CDR3 coding DNA: TGCAGCGCCCATGGCGGGGAAAACTATGGCTACACCTTC.

The chain uses TRBV4-2 and TRBJ2-3; 12 positions match TRBD2. CDR1 is LGHNA and CDR2 is YNFKEQ in the germline V gene. This CDR3 is 16 amino acids long. With 2 bases clipped from V and 5 bases from J, the junction kept 5 bases outside the gene matches. The CDR3 DNA is TGTGCCAGCAGCCAAAGACTAGCGGGGGAGGTAGATACGCAGTATTTT. This sequence encodes CASSQRLAGEVDTQYF.

Only a few counts were recorded for this clone. The rearrangement joins TRBV13 to TRBJ2-7; 11 nucleotides match TRBD1. V lost 6 bases and J lost 4; bases outside the gene matches: 8. The CDR3 is 15 residues long. The germline V gene encodes CDR1 PRHDT and CDR2 FYEKMQ (reference sequence). CDR3 amino acids: CASSTSGTGGYEQYF. In nucleotides, the CDR3 is TGTGCCAGCAGTACCTCCGGGACAGGGGGGTACGAGCAGTACTTC.

This clone occurred a few times. V and J are TRBV19 and TRBJ1-6; possible D gene TRBD1, 5 bases. The CDR3 has 15 residues. Trimming removed 4 bases from V and 9 bases from J, with 16 bases in between. Looked up from germline, CDR1 is LNHDA and CDR2 is SQIVND (reference sequence). CDR3 sequence reads: CASSTRTTVVSPLHF. The CDR3 DNA sequence: TGTGCCAGTAGTACGCGGACAACGGTAGTTTCACCCCTCCACTTT.

The J gene is TRBJ2-7, the V gene TRBV15; 10 bases match TRBD1. CDR3 size: 16 residues. Germline V lookup: CDR1 LNHNV, CDR2 YYDKDF (reference sequence). The V gene end was trimmed by 0 bases and the J gene end by 4 bases; junction bases not matched to a gene: 6. CDR3 sequence (DNA): TGTGCCACCAGCAGAGATGAGGGACAGGGGATGTACGAGCAGTACTTC. As protein: CATSRDEGQGMYEQYF.

This clone was seen more than once but under ten times. The chain recombines TRBV19 with TRBJ1-2; 8 bases agree with TRBD1. With 3 bases clipped from V and 4 bases from J, the junction kept 7 bases outside the gene matches. From germline, CDR1 is LNHDA and CDR2 SQIVND (reference sequence). This CDR3 spans 15 amino acids. The CDR3 here is CASSIWTGSSYGYTF. In DNA, the CDR3 is TGTGCCAGTAGTATCTGGACAGGGTCCAGCTATGGCTACACCTTC.

CDR3 residues: CASSRTSGGNEQYF. Here the CDR3 DNA reads TGTGCCAGCAGCAGGACTAGCGGGGGGAACGAGCAGTACTTC. The chain recombines TRBV11-1 with TRBJ2-7; 14 bases map to TRBD2. The junction had 2 bases not matched to a gene; V was cut back by 5 bases and J by 5 bases. The germline gives CDR1 SGHAT, CDR2 FQDESV (reference sequence). This CDR3 is built from 14 residues.

This clone is medium-sized. The chain carries TRBV7-9 and TRBJ1-1; TRBD1 might be the D (6 bases). CDR3 size: 15 residues. Trimming removed 1 base from V and 6 bases from J, with 15 bases in between. Germline V lookup: CDR1 SEHNR, CDR2 FQNEAQ (reference sequence). The CDR3 here is CASSLVNRDIAEAFF. CDR3 DNA sequence: TGTGCCAGCAGCTTAGTTAACAGGGATATCGCTGAAGCTTTCTTT.

V usage is TRBV25-1 and J usage is TRBJ2-3; the D gene is possibly TRBD1 (5 bases). The germline V gene encodes CDR1 MGHDK and CDR2 SYGVNS. This CDR3 comprises 13 residues. V dropped 11 bases and J dropped 3 bases, with 15 bases sitting between them. The CDR3 DNA is TGTGCCGCTGGGAAGGCAGGGACAGATACGCAGTATTTT. Its protein product is CAAGKAGTDTQYF.

This chain joins TRBV2 and TRBJ1-5; D gene unclear. This CDR3 has 14 residues. Germline CDR1 SNHLY, CDR2 FYNNEI. Trimming removed 7 bases at V and 1 base at J, with 11 bases between. CDR3 DNA: TGTGCCAGCACCTTGATGGTGAGCAATCAGCCCCAGCATTTT. It translates to CASTLMVSNQPQHF.

The gene calls are TRBV11-2 and TRBJ1-1; weak D call: TRBD1 (6 bases). Germline-derived CDR1 and CDR2 are SGHAT and FQNNGV. The CDR3 is 12 amino acids. V was pared by 4 bases and J by 7 bases, with 10 bases between. CDR3 sequence: CASSWTAFEAFF. The CDR3 DNA reads TGTGCCAGCAGCTGGACAGCCTTTGAAGCTTTCTTT.

This clone appeared once. V and J are TRBV5-6 and TRBJ2-7; D is perhaps TRBD1 (6 bases). Germline V gene lookup returns CDR1 SGHDT and CDR2 YYEEEE. Trimming took off 5 bases at V and 4 bases at J, with 10 bases between the two ends. The CDR3 runs to 12 residues. The DNA of the CDR3 is TGTGCCAGCAGTTTAGACAGGTACGAGCAGTACTTC. It translates to CASSLDRYEQYF.

J is TRBJ2-5 and V is TRBV2; TRBD2 is a possible D gene (7 bases). Per germline, CDR1 SNHLY and CDR2 FYNNEI. The CDR3 sequence is 14 residues long. The V end was cut by 9 bases, the J end by 2 bases, with 16 bases between. CDR3 bases: TGTGCCAGACAGGGATTGGGGGGGCAAGAGACCCAGTACTTC. It is translated as CARQGLGGQETQYF. Full variable domain (rest looked up from reference TRBV2 and TRBJ2-5): EPEVTQTPSHQVTQMGQEVILRCVPISNHLYFYWYRQILGQKVEFLVSFYNNEISEKSEIFDDQFSVERPDGSNFTLKIRSTKLEDSAMYFCARQGLGGQETQYFGPGTRLLVL.

This chain joins TRBV27 and TRBJ2-7, with no clear D. The germline CDR1 and CDR2 sequences are MNHEY and SMNVEV (reference sequence). The CDR3 runs to 13 residues. The germline V and J ends were trimmed by 1 base and 11 bases, with 15 bases remaining between them. CDR3 bases: TGTGCCAGCAGTTTATTGGACCGACGAATTGAGTACTTC. Protein product: CASSLLDRRIEYF.

The chain recombines TRBV29-1 with TRBJ2-1; D is unclear. The V gene lost 5 bases and the J gene lost 7 bases, with 9 bases spanning the gap. Germline V CDR1 and CDR2: SQVTM, ANQGSEA. The CDR3 has 11 amino acids. The CDR3, as DNA: TGCAGCGTTAATGAAAGGAATGAGCAGTTCTTC. This translates into CSVNERNEQFF.

The chain recombines TRBV11-2 with TRBJ1-2, with 9 bases matching TRBD1. The V gene's germline CDR1 is SGHAT and CDR2 FQNNGV. The CDR3 totals 12 residues. V shed 0 bases and J 14 bases; nucleotides not matched to a gene: 4. The CDR3 DNA is TGTGCCAGCAGCTTAGACCGCGGGACAGGGACCTTC. Translation: CASSLDRGTGTF.

The CDR3 sequence: CASSPTGTGETTDTQYF. For the CDR3, the DNA is TGTGCCAGCAGCCCCACCGGGACTGGGGAGACCACAGATACGCAGTATTTT. The chain employs TRBV11-2 and TRBJ2-3, with a weak D call TRBD2 (6 bases). The germline V and J ends were trimmed by 5 bases and 2 bases, with 20 bases remaining between them. The CDR3 is 17 amino acids. Per germline, CDR1 SGHAT and CDR2 FQNNGV.

This clone was observed a few times. V usage is TRBV2 and J usage is TRBJ1-6; 9 bases match TRBD1. CDR1 and CDR2 (germline): SNHLY, FYNNEI. The CDR3 sequence is 15 residues long. Trimming removed 7 bases from V and 4 bases from J; junction bases left unmatched: 5. Here the CDR3 reads CASKGDRAYNSPLHF. The CDR3 nucleotides read TGTGCCAGCAAGGGGGACAGGGCTTATAATTCACCCCTCCACTTT.

V is TRBV5-4 and J is TRBJ1-1; D may be TRBD1 (5 bases). With 0 bases removed from V and 0 bases from J, the gap between germline ends came to 9 bases. This CDR3 region has 15 residues. CDR1 is SGHNT, CDR2 YYREEE, per germline (reference sequence). In DNA form, the CDR3 reads TGTGCCAGCAGCTTGGGGGACTACATGAACACTGAAGCTTTCTTT. Translating it yields CASSLGDYMNTEAFF.

This clone was seen more than once but under ten times. CDR3 sequence (DNA): TGTGCCATCACTCCTATCCCGGGGACAGGGATTGGTATGAACACTGAAGCTTTCTTT. It yields the protein CAITPIPGTGIGMNTEAFF. The V gene is TRBV10-3, the J gene TRBJ1-1, with 9 bases identical to TRBD1. The trim removed 7 bases at V and 0 bases at J, leaving 18 bases unmatched. Germline V gives CDR1 ENHRY, CDR2 SYGVKD. This CDR3 is built from 19 residues.